This TCR beta chain was identified in a study of vaccination and CD4 T cells after COVID-19. Whole-study context: The peptides that stimulated the cells were overlapping spike peptides from SARS-CoV-2, HCoV-NL63, HCoV-OC43 and HCoV-229E.

Cultured CD4+ T cell DNA was sequenced using the Oncomine TCR Beta short-read assay. In this case, cultured CD4+ T cells provided the extracted genomic DNA. Via MiXCR, TCRdb re-called the PCR reads, giving one row per CDR3 protein. This sample has 6,500 to 8,000 distinct CDR3 sequences; roughly three fifths occur once, and the top ten carry approximately 24%. Documented treatment: roughly 10-day PBMC culture with coronavirus spike peptide pools or control peptides (ViraFEST assay). Samples of CD4+ T cells were obtained from the unexposed donor before the COVID-19 pandemic (2011-2018). It was after 9 to 11 days of culture that CD4+ T cells were isolated by negative selection. This CDR3 has 12 residues. V lost 9 bases to trimming and J lost 6 bases, with 15 bases between them. CDR1 is SNHLY and CDR2 is FYNNEI in the germline V gene. Of note for this clonotype: Antigen specificity is unknown.

The source is a human donor in good health. The specimen was CD4+ T cells from blood, cultured in vitro. The gene calls are TRBV2 and TRBJ2-7; D may be TRBD1 or TRBD2 (5 bases each). CDR3 sequence: CASTGGRSEQYF. CDR3 DNA sequence: TGTGCCAGTACAGGAGGAAGGTCCGAGCAGTACTTC.